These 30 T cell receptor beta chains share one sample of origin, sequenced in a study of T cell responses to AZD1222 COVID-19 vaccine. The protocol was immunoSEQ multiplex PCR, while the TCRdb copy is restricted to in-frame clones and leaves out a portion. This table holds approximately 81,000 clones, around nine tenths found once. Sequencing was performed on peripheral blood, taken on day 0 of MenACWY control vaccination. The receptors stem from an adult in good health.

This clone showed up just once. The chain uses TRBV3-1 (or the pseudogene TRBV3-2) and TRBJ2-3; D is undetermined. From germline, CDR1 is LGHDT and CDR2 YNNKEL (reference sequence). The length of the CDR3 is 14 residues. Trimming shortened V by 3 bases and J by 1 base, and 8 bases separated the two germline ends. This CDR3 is CASSHPARTDTQYF. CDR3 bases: TGTGCCAGCAGCCATCCAGCTCGCACAGATACGCAGTATTTT.

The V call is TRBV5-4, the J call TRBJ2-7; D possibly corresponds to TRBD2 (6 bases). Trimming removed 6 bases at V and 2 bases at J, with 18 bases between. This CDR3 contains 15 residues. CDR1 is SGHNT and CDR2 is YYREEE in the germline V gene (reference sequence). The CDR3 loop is CASTPGGGRPYEQYF. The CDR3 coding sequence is TGTGCCAGCACCCCCGGTGGGGGGAGACCCTACGAGCAGTACTTC.

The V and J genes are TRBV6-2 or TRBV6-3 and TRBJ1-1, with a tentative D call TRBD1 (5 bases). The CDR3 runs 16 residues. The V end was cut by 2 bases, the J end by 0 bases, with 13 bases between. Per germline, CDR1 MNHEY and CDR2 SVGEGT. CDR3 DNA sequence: TGTGCCAGCAGTTACCGGGCAGGGAGGATGAACACTGAAGCTTTCTTT. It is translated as CASSYRAGRMNTEAFF.

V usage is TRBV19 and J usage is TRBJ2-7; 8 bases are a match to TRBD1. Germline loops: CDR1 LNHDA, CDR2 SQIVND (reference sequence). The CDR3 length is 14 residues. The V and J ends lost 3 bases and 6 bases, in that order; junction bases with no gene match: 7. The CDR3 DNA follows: TGTGCCAGTAGTATTTTGACAGGGGCCCGCGAGCAGTACTTC. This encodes CASSILTGAREQYF.

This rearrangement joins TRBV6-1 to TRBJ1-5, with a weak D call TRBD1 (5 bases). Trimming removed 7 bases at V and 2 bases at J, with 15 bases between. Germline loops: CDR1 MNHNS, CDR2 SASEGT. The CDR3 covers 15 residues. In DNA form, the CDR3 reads TGTGCCAGCACCCCCCAGGGACTGCGCAATCAGCCCCAGCATTTT. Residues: CASTPQGLRNQPQHF.

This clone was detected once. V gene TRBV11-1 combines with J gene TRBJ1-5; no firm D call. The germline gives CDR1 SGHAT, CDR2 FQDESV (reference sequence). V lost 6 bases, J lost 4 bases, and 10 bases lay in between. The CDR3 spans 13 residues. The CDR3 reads CASSLGHNQPQHF. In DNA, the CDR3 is TGTGCCAGCAGTTTGGGCCATAATCAGCCCCAGCATTTT.

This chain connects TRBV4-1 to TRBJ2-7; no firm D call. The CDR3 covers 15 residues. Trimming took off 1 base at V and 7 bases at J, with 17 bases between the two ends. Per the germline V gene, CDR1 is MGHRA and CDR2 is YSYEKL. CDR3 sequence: CASSQVSGRLWEQYF. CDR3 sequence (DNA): TGCGCCAGCAGCCAAGTCTCCGGACGCCTGTGGGAGCAGTACTTC.

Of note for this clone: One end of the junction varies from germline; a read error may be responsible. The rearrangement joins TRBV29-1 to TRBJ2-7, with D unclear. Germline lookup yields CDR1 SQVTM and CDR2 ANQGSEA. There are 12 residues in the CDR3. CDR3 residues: CSVALSYTKRSF. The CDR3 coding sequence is TGCAGCGTTGCGTTGAGTTATACCAAACGTAGTTTC.

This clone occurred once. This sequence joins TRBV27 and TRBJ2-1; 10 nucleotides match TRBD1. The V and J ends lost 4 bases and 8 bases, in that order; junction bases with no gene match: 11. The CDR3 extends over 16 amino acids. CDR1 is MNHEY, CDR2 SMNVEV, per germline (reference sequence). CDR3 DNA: TGTGCCAGCAGTTATACCGACAGGGGGCGCTCCCATGAGCAGTTCTTC. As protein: CASSYTDRGRSHEQFF.

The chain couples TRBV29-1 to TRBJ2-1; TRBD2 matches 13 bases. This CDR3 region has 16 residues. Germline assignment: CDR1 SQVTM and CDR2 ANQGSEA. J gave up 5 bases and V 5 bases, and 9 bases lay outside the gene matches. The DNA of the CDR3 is TGCAGCGTTTTCATAGGGACTAGCGGGATAAACAATGAGCAGTTCTTC. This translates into CSVFIGTSGINNEQFF.

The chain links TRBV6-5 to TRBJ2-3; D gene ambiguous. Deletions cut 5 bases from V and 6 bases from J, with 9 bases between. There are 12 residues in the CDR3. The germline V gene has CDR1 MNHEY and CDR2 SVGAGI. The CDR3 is CASSSTADTQYF. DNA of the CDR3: TGTGCCAGCAGTAGTACTGCGGATACGCAGTATTTT.

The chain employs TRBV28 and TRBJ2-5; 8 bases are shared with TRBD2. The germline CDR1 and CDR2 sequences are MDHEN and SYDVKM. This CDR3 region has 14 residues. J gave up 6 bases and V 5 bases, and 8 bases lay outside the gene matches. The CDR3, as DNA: TGTGCCAGCAGTCGGGCTAGCGGGTTTCAGACCCAGTACTTC. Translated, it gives CASSRASGFQTQYF.

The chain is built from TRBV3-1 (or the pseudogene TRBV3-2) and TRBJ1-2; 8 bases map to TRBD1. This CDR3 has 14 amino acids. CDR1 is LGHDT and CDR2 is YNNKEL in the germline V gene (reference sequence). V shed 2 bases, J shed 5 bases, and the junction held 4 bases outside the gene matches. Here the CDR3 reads CASSQTGGGYGYTF. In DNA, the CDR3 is TGTGCCAGCAGCCAAACAGGGGGGGGTTATGGCTACACCTTC.

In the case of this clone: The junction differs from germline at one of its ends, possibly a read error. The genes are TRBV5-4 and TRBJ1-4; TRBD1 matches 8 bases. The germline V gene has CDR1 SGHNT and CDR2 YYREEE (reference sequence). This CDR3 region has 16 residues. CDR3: CASSSNPHRGDEKLFF. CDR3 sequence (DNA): TGTGCCAGCAGCTCCAATCCTCACAGGGGGGATGAGAAACTGTTTTTT.

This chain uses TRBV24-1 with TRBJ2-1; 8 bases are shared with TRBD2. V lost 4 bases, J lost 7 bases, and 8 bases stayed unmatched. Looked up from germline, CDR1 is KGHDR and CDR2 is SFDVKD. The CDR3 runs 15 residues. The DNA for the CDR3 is TGTGCCACCAGTGACTTCGCCCGGGGGGGGAATGAGCAGTTCTTC. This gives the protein CATSDFARGGNEQFF.

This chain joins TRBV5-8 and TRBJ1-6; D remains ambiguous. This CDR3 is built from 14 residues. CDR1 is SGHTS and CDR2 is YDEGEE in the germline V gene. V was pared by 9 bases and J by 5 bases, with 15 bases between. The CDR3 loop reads CATARGTHNSPLHF. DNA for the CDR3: TGTGCCACCGCGCGGGGAACTCATAATTCACCCCTCCACTTT.

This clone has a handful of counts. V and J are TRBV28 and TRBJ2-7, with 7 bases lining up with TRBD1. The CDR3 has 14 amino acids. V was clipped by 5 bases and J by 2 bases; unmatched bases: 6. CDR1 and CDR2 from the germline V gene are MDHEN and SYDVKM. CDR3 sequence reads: CASSLTGAAYEQYF. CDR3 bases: TGTGCCAGCAGTCTTACAGGGGCCGCCTACGAGCAGTACTTC.

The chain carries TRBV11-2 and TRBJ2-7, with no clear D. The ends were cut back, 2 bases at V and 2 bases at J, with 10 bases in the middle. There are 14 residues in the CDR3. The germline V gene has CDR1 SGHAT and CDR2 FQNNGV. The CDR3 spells CASSLLGHTYEQYF. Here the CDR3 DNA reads TGTGCCAGCAGCTTATTGGGTCATACCTACGAGCAGTACTTC.

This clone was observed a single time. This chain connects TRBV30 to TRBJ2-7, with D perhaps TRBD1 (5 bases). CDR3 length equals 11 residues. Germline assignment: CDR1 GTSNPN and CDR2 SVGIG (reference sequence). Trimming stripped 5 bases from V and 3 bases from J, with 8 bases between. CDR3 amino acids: CAWGRDYEQYF. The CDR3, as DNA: TGTGCCTGGGGCAGGGACTACGAGCAGTACTTC.

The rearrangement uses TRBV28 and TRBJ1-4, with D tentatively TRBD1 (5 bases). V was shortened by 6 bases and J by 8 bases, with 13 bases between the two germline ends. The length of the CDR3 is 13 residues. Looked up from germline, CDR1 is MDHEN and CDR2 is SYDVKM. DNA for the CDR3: TGTGCCAGCAGCGGGACGATACGGGAAAAACTGTTTTTT. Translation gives CASSGTIREKLFF.

In nucleotides, the CDR3 is TGCGCCAGCAGCCAAGAGACAGGGGGGGCCCAGCATTTT. Residues: CASSQETGGAQHF. The V gene is TRBV4-3, the J gene TRBJ1-5; 9 positions match TRBD1. With V trimmed by 0 bases and J by 11 bases, 2 bases remained unmatched. This CDR3 has 13 residues. Germline V gene data show CDR1 as LGHNA and CDR2 as YSLEER.

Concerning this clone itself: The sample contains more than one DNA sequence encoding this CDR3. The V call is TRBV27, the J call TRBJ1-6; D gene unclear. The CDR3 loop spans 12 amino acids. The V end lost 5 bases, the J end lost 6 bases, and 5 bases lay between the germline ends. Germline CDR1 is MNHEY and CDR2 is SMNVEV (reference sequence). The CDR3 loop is CASSPINSPLHF. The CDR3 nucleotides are TGTGCCAGCAGTCCTATTAATTCACCCCTCCACTTT.

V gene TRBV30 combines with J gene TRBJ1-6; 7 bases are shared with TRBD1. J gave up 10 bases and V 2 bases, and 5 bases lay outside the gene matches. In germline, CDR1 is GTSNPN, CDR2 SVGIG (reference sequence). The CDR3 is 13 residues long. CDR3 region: CAWSPDRWSPLHF. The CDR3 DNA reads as TGTGCCTGGAGTCCGGACAGGTGGTCACCCCTCCACTTT.

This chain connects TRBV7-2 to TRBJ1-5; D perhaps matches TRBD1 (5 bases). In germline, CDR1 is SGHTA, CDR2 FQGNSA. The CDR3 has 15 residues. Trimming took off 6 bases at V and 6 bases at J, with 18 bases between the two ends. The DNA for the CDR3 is TGTGCCAGCAGTGAGGCAGGGTGGCTGGGTCAGCCCCAGCATTTT. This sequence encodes CASSEAGWLGQPQHF.

CDR3 nucleotides: TGTGCCATCGGGACGGGCGCCAATCAGCCCCAGCATTTT. Translated: CAIGTGANQPQHF. The chain has TRBV10-3 and TRBJ1-5, with D perhaps matching TRBD1 (5 bases). Germline CDR1 and CDR2: ENHRY and SYGVKD. This CDR3 has 13 amino acids. Deletions cut 8 bases from V and 3 bases from J, with 11 bases between.

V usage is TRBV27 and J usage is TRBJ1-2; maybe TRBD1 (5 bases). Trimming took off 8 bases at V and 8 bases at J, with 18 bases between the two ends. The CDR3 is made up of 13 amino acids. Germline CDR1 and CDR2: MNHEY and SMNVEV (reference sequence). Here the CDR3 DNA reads TGTGCCAGCGGTACCGGGACGACCGGGGGCTACACCTTC. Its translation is CASGTGTTGGYTF.

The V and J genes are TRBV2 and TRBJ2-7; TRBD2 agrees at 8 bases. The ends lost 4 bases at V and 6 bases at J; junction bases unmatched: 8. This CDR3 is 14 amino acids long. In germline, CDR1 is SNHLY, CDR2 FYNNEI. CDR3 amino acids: CASSGASGSGEQYF. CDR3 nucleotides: TGTGCCAGCAGTGGGGCGAGCGGGAGTGGCGAGCAGTACTTC.

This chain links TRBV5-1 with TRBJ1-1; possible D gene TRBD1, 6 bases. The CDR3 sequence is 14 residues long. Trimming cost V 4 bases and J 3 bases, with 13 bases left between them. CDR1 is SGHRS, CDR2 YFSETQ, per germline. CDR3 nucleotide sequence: TGCGCCAGCAGCCTAGAAAGGGGGGACACTGAAGCTTTCTTT. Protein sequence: CASSLERGDTEAFF.

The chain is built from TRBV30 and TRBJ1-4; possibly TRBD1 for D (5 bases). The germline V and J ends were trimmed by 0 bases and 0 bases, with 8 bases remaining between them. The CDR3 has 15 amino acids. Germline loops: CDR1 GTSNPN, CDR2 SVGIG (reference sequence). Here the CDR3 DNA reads TGTGCCTGGAGTGTACTACAGGCAACTAATGAAAAACTGTTTTTT. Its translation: CAWSVLQATNEKLFF.

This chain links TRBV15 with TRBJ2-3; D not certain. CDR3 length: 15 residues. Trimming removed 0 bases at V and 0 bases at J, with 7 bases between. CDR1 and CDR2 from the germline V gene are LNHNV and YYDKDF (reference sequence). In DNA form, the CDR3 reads TGTGCCACCAGCAGAGATCCCACTAGCACAGATACGCAGTATTTT. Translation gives CATSRDPTSTDTQYF.